The 19 T cell receptor beta chains below were found in one sample sequenced in a study of shared T cell receptors in the human thymus. Only in-frame clones appear in the TCRdb table, and some are missing; sequencing was by immunoSEQ multiplex PCR. The table shows approximately 760,000 clones, with approximately 83% occurring only once. These data were also reused for a study on human thymus T cells.

The sequencing input was thymocytes. These receptors were taken from a girl in the first two years of life with a congenital heart defect.

The rearrangement uses TRBV18 and TRBJ2-5; 8 nucleotides align to TRBD1. This CDR3 comprises 14 residues. V lost 6 bases to trimming and J lost 5 bases; unmatched junction nucleotides: 8. Germline CDR1 is KGHSH and CDR2 is LQKENI. The CDR3 DNA is TGTGCCAGCTCCCGCAGGGGGCGAGGGGAGACCCAGTACTTC. This gives the protein CASSRRGRGETQYF.

The V call is TRBV15, the J call TRBJ2-4; maybe TRBD2 (5 bases). The V gene lost 0 bases and the J gene lost 10 bases, with 16 bases spanning the gap. The germline V gene has CDR1 LNHNV and CDR2 YYDKDF (reference sequence). The CDR3 is 15 amino acids. The CDR3 DNA is TGTGCCACCAGCAGAGATCAGGACTCCAAAGGAATTCAGTACTTC. This codes for CATSRDQDSKGIQYF.

The chain carries TRBV9 and TRBJ1-1, with 8 bases identical to TRBD1. CDR3 length equals 17 residues. Germline V gene sequence: CDR1 SGDLS, CDR2 YYNGEE. V was clipped by 4 bases and J by 6 bases; unmatched bases: 17. The CDR3 nucleotides are TGTGCCAGCAGCCCTCTCTACGGACAGGGAGTGTTCTCTGAAGCTTTCTTT. It codes for CASSPLYGQGVFSEAFF.

This chain uses TRBV6-5 with TRBJ1-6; no definite D call. Between the trimmed V and J ends, which lost 3 bases and 4 bases, there was a span of 7 bases. The CDR3 covers 14 residues. Per germline, CDR1 MNHEY and CDR2 SVGAGI. Written as DNA, the CDR3 is TGTGCCAGCAGTTATAGAGAATATAATTCACCCCTCCACTTT. This encodes CASSYREYNSPLHF.

The chain links TRBV7-9 to TRBJ1-6, with TRBD1 identical over 7 bases. V was pared by 5 bases and J by 9 bases, with 10 bases of the junction left unmatched. The CDR3 has 15 residues. Germline CDR1 is SEHNR and CDR2 is FQNEAQ (reference sequence). CDR3 coding DNA: TGTGCCAGCAGCCTCAGACAGGGAACGGCTTCACCCCTCCACTTT. This encodes CASSLRQGTASPLHF.

This clone turned up a few times. The V and J genes are TRBV9 and TRBJ2-1, with D uncertain. Trimming left V 0 bases short and J 7 bases short, with 11 bases between. Per germline, CDR1 SGDLS and CDR2 YYNGEE. The CDR3 extends over 14 amino acids. The CDR3, as DNA: TGTGCCAGCAGCGTAGCGAAGACTCGGAATGAGCAGTTCTTC. It yields the protein CASSVAKTRNEQFF.

The chain recombines TRBV6-1 with TRBJ2-4; D tentatively reads TRBD1 or TRBD2 (5 bases each). CDR1 is MNHNS and CDR2 is SASEGT in the germline V gene. The CDR3 is 16 amino acids. With 6 bases removed from V and 0 bases from J, the gap between germline ends came to 15 bases. CDR3 sequence: CASSEQATIAKNIQYF. For the CDR3, the DNA is TGTGCCAGCAGCGAACAGGCGACTATAGCCAAAAACATTCAGTACTTC.

The V call is TRBV27, the J call TRBJ1-2, with TRBD1 identical over 8 bases. The CDR3 contains 15 residues. The ends lost 6 bases at V and 3 bases at J; junction bases unmatched: 9. CDR1 and CDR2 (germline): MNHEY, SMNVEV (reference sequence). The CDR3 loop is CASRTIRGPDYGYTF. CDR3 in DNA: TGTGCCAGCAGGACTATCAGGGGGCCAGACTATGGCTACACCTTC.

The chain has TRBV5-1 and TRBJ1-2, with TRBD1 matching 9 bases. The CDR3 runs 16 residues. The V and J ends lost 2 bases and 4 bases, in that order; junction bases with no gene match: 9. CDR1 is SGHRS, CDR2 YFSETQ, per germline. In DNA form, the CDR3 reads TGCGCCAGCAGCTTAAGCTGGGACAGGGATCCCTATGGCTACACCTTC. It yields the protein CASSLSWDRDPYGYTF.

This clone was observed a few times. The CDR3 reads CASSDRPPNYGYTF. Written as DNA, the CDR3 is TGTGCCAGCAGCGACAGACCTCCTAACTATGGCTACACCTTC. The chain recombines TRBV2 with TRBJ1-2, with D perhaps TRBD1 (5 bases). The CDR3 runs 14 residues. CDR1 SNHLY and CDR2 FYNNEI come from the germline V gene. The V end lost 6 bases, the J end lost 0 bases, and 11 bases lay between the germline ends.

The chain links TRBV7-9 to TRBJ2-3; TRBD2 matches at 7 bases. V lost 1 base, J lost 8 bases, and 6 bases stayed unmatched. The CDR3 loop spans 14 amino acids. Germline lookup yields CDR1 SEHNR and CDR2 FQNEAQ (reference sequence). CDR3 loop: CASSLGRERGTQYF. CDR3 in DNA: TGTGCCAGCAGCTTAGGTAGGGAGCGGGGTACGCAGTATTTT.

This clone was counted only a few times. This chain joins TRBV19 and TRBJ2-1; TRBD1 might be the D (5 bases). Looked up from germline, CDR1 is LNHDA and CDR2 is SQIVND (reference sequence). V lost 4 bases to trimming and J lost 2 bases, with 9 bases between them. The length of the CDR3 is 14 residues. CDR3 DNA: TGTGCCAGTAGTAGCAGGGATCCCTACAATGAGCAGTTCTTC. Its translation is CASSSRDPYNEQFF.

J is TRBJ2-7 and V is TRBV5-1, with a tentative D call TRBD1 (6 bases). Germline lookup yields CDR1 SGHRS and CDR2 YFSETQ. The CDR3 length is 14 residues. Between the trimmed V and J ends, which lost 1 base and 9 bases, there was a span of 17 bases. CDR3 region: CASSLPWRVGGQYF. The DNA of the CDR3 is TGCGCCAGCAGCTTGCCGTGGAGAGTAGGGGGGCAGTACTTC.

CDR3: CASSRQNRVGQETQYF. DNA of the CDR3: TGTGCCAGCAGCCGGCAGAACAGGGTCGGGCAAGAGACCCAGTACTTC. The chain uses TRBV13 and TRBJ2-5; possibly TRBD1 for D (6 bases). With 5 bases removed from V and 2 bases from J, the gap between germline ends came to 18 bases. Germline V gene sequence: CDR1 PRHDT, CDR2 FYEKMQ (reference sequence). The CDR3 loop spans 16 amino acids.

The chain carries TRBV30 and TRBJ2-1; TRBD1 might be the D (6 bases). CDR1 GTSNPN and CDR2 SVGIG come from the germline V gene (reference sequence). The length of the CDR3 is 14 residues. Trimming pared 4 bases from V and 4 bases from J, leaving 14 bases between. CDR3 sequence: CAWNTGTFYNEQFF. For the CDR3, the DNA is TGTGCCTGGAACACAGGGACGTTTTACAATGAGCAGTTCTTC.

This clone was observed a few times. The chain couples TRBV6-1 to TRBJ1-5; 7 positions agree with TRBD1. Per the germline V gene, CDR1 is MNHNS and CDR2 is SASEGT. With 0 bases clipped from V and 4 bases from J, the junction kept 27 bases outside the gene matches. The CDR3 totals 23 residues. CDR3 nucleotide sequence: TGTGCCAGCAGTGAAGCGAAGCCAACCCTTTGGCCAGGGGGGATCTTAGCAAATCAGCCCCAGCATTTT. It is translated as CASSEAKPTLWPGGILANQPQHF.

The CDR3 protein is CATSREGHGEMGNQPQHF. CDR3 nucleotides: TGTGCCACCAGCAGAGAGGGACACGGCGAGATGGGCAATCAGCCCCAGCATTTT. The chain has TRBV15 and TRBJ1-5; weak D call: TRBD1 (6 bases). The ends were cut back, 0 bases at V and 2 bases at J, with 17 bases in the middle. Per the germline V gene, CDR1 is LNHNV and CDR2 is YYDKDF (reference sequence). The CDR3 consists of 18 residues.

This chain joins TRBV5-4 and TRBJ2-7, with 9 bases identical to TRBD1. CDR1 is SGHNT, CDR2 YYREEE, per germline (reference sequence). The CDR3 loop spans 15 amino acids. The ends lost 2 bases at V and 1 base at J; junction bases unmatched: 4. CDR3 in DNA: TGTGCCAGCAGCTTAGGGGACAGGGATTCCTACGAGCAGTACTTC. It yields the protein CASSLGDRDSYEQYF.

J is TRBJ2-3 and V is TRBV15; 7 bases line up with TRBD1. V lost 3 bases to trimming and J lost 5 bases; unmatched junction nucleotides: 8. CDR1 LNHNV and CDR2 YYDKDF come from the germline V gene (reference sequence). This CDR3 contains 15 residues. The CDR3 DNA follows: TGTGCCACCAGCAGGCGACAGGGTAAAGGAGATACGCAGTATTTT. It specifies CATSRRQGKGDTQYF.